The 11 T cell receptor beta chains below come from one sample, sequenced in a study of blood T cells in healthy people across ages. A second about 7 to 12 cycle PCR used barcoded and J-beta primers. TCRdb re-derived calls from the 5' RACE reads in MiXCR, one entry per CDR3 protein. Of about 1.8 million distinct CDR3 sequences detected, around 50% appear once; the ten largest clones hold about 2.1%. Source material: blood. All receptors derive from a middle-aged woman in good health.

The chain has TRBV29-1 and TRBJ2-5; TRBD1 matches at 7 bases. With V trimmed by 4 bases and J by 2 bases, 7 bases remained unmatched. Looked up from germline, CDR1 is SQVTM and CDR2 is ANQGSEA. CDR3 length equals 14 residues. The CDR3 bases are TGCAGCGTTGCCGGGACAGCCGCTCAAGAGACCCAGTACTTC. It specifies CSVAGTAAQETQYF.

The chain combines TRBV28 with TRBJ2-7; D call uncertain. V was pared by 7 bases and J by 2 bases, with 12 bases between. CDR1 is MDHEN and CDR2 is SYDVKM in the germline V gene. CDR3 length equals 13 residues. The CDR3 nucleotides are TGTGCCAGCACTGGTCCCCTAACCTACGAGCAGTACTTC. Its protein is CASTGPLTYEQYF.

V and J are TRBV6-6 and TRBJ2-1; tentatively, D is TRBD1 (5 bases). The length of the CDR3 is 15 residues. Germline CDR1 is MNHNY and CDR2 is SVGAGI (reference sequence). The V end was cut by 7 bases, the J end by 11 bases, with 24 bases between. CDR3 DNA: TGTGCCAGCATCAGGGAACTTAGGATCAAGGGTAAGCAGTTCTTC. Translated: CASIRELRIKGKQFF.

This chain connects TRBV27 to TRBJ2-4; no reliable D call. The J call is doubtful: the DNA matches TRBJ2-5 better. The CDR3 extends over 13 amino acids. Germline loops: CDR1 MNHEY, CDR2 SMNVEV (reference sequence). The CDR3 DNA reads as TGTGCCAGCAGTACCCTCCGTGCAGAGACCCAGTACTTC. It specifies CASSTLRAETQYF.

The V call is TRBV4-3, the J call TRBJ2-7, with D perhaps TRBD1 or TRBD2 (6 bases each). From germline, CDR1 is LGHNA and CDR2 YSLEER. The CDR3 consists of 16 residues. V lost 4 bases to trimming and J lost 0 bases, with 16 bases between them. As DNA, the CDR3 is TGCGCCAGCAGCCCGCGGGACATATACCACTCCTACGAGCAGTACTTC. Protein: CASSPRDIYHSYEQYF.

The chain employs TRBV6-5 and TRBJ2-1; TRBD2 aligns across 15 bases. Per germline, CDR1 MNHEY and CDR2 SVGAGI. V lost 4 bases, J lost 9 bases, and 16 bases stayed unmatched. The CDR3 has 19 amino acids. CDR3 amino acids: CASSSQTPGTSGGQGEQFF. The CDR3 DNA sequence: TGTGCCAGCAGTTCCCAGACCCCCGGGACTAGCGGGGGGCAAGGTGAGCAGTTCTTC.

On this clonotype: One end of the junction does not line up with germline, which may come from a read error. CDR3: CASAGDLNTGELFF. The CDR3 DNA reads TGCGCCAGTGCGGGGGATTTGAACACCGGTGAGCTGTTTTTT. The chain is built from TRBV5-1 and TRBJ2-2; 7 bases agree with TRBD2. The germline V gene encodes CDR1 SGHRS and CDR2 YFSETQ. The CDR3 has 14 amino acids.

J is TRBJ2-5 and V is TRBV9; TRBD2 agrees at 14 bases. The closer fit of TRBJ2-7 to the DNA end suggests the J call may be wrong. The CDR3 loop spans 16 amino acids. Germline lookup yields CDR1 SGDLS and CDR2 YYNGEE. In DNA form, the CDR3 reads TGTGCCAGCAGCTTGGGACTAGCGGGGGCATTTCGCGAGCAGTACTTC. This encodes CASSLGLAGAFREQYF.

This clonotype came up once. This chain connects TRBV12-3 or TRBV12-4 to TRBJ2-7, with TRBD2 identical over 9 bases. The J call may be incorrect, as the DNA end agrees better with TRBJ2-5. The CDR3 is 16 amino acids. CDR3 protein: CASSFFSSGARETQYF. CDR3 nucleotide sequence: TGTGCCAGCAGTTTCTTTTCTAGCGGGGCTAGGGAGACCCAGTACTTC.

The chain uses TRBV29-1 and TRBJ1-1; the D gene is possibly TRBD1 (6 bases). Trimming removed 3 bases from V and 6 bases from J, with 11 bases in between. The CDR3 extends over 12 amino acids. Germline values: CDR1 SQVTM, CDR2 ANQGSEA. The CDR3 sequence: CSVDGGAPEAFF. As DNA, the CDR3 is TGCAGCGTTGATGGGGGCGCGCCTGAAGCTTTCTTT. Filled out from reference TRBV29-1 and TRBJ1-1, the complete variable domain reads SAVISQKPSRDICQRGTSLTIQCQVDSQVTMMFWYRQQPGQSLTLIATANQGSEATYESGFVIDKFPISRPNLTFSTLTVSNMSPEDSSIYLCSVDGGAPEAFFGQGTRLTVV.

V is TRBV27 and J is TRBJ2-4; D gene unclear. The DNA end is a closer match to TRBJ2-7, so the J assignment may be wrong. Germline V gene sequence: CDR1 MNHEY, CDR2 SMNVEV (reference sequence). There are 11 residues in the CDR3. The CDR3 coding sequence is TGTGCCAGGAGTGGACCATACGAGCAGTACTTC. Translation: CARSGPYEQYF.